This TCR beta chain is from a study of blood T cell repertoires in COVID-19. Study in general: The analysed material was cDNA or gDNA that came from T cells, B-cell-depleted T cells, or PBMCs.

The CDR3 extends over 14 amino acids. V dropped 5 bases and J dropped 4 bases, with 14 bases sitting between them. Looked up from germline, CDR1 is SNHLY and CDR2 is FYNNEI. Authors' processing steps: Cell counts per sample came from amplifying reference gene primers. TCRdb's table, derived via immunoSEQ multiplex PCR, lists solely in-frame clones and lacks some. Clone size and the V and J calls come from that table; the DNA yielded D and trimming. The sample has about 270,000 clones; 80% to 90% are singletons. This TCR was recovered from an older woman with acute or convalescent COVID-19. Sequencing was carried out using peripheral blood. The chain is built from TRBV2 and TRBJ1-2, with a tentative D call TRBD1 (5 bases). The CDR3 loop is CASSQTEKSYGYTF. CDR3 nucleotides: TGTGCCAGCAGTCAGACAGAAAAGAGCTATGGCTACACCTTC. The whole variable domain, remainder taken from reference TRBV2 and TRBJ1-2, is EPEVTQTPSHQVTQMGQEVILRCVPISNHLYFYWYRQILGQKVEFLVSFYNNEISEKSEIFDDQFSVERPDGSNFTLKIRSTKLEDSAMYFCASSQTEKSYGYTFGSGTRLTVV.